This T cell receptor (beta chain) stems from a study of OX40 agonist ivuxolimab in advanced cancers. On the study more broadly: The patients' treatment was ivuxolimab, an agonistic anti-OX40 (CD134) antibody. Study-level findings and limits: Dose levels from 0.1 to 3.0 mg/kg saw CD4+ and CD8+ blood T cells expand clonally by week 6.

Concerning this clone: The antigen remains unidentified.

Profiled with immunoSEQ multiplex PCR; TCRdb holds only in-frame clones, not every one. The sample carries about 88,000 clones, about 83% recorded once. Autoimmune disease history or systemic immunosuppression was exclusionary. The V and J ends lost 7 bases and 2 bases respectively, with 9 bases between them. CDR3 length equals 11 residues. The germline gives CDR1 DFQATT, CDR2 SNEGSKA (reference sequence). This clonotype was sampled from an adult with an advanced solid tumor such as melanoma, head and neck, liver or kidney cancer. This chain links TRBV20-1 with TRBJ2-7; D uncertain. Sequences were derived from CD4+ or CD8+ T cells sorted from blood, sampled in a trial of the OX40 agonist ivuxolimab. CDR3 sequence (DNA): TGCAGTGTTGCGGAACCCTACGAGCAGTACTTC. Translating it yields CSVAEPYEQYF.